What follows is one TCR beta chain and its context. The method was immunoSEQ multiplex PCR; TCRdb's version includes in-frame clones alone and lacks a portion of them. The sample has approximately 200,000 clones, roughly 80% seen once. Germline values: CDR1 LGHDT, CDR2 YNNKEL (reference sequence). The junction had 13 bases not matched to a gene; V was cut back by 10 bases and J by 4 bases. The CDR3 length is 15 residues. These data come from a study of blood T cell repertoires in COVID-19. Across the whole study: PBMCs, B-cell-depleted T cells, or T cells were the source of the cDNA or gDNA that made up the material.

This chain joins TRBV3-1 (or the pseudogene TRBV3-2) and TRBJ2-1; 7 bases agree with TRBD2. Sequencing was done on a sample of peripheral blood. This TCR came from a woman aged 55-69 years with acute or convalescent COVID-19. In DNA form, the CDR3 reads TGTGCCACCTCCCCCGCGAGCGGGGAGTACAATGAGCAGTTCTTC. Encoded protein: CATSPASGEYNEQFF.